This is a list of T cell receptor beta chains from one sample in a study of CD8 T cells in ankylosing spondylitis. TCRdb reprocessed the 5' RACE reads via MiXCR and lists one record per CDR3 protein. Of about 360,000 distinct CDR3 sequences listed, about 14% are singletons. The sequencing input was blood, either unsorted or a sorted T cell fraction (not recorded which). These receptors all stem from a male donor with ankylosing spondylitis or in good health (not recorded which). The CDR3 runs from the conserved cysteine through the conserved F or W. The D gene is left open where the match is weak. Clone size is given for some rows only: seen once, a few or many times, or a class if the clone is expanded.

. TRBJ2-3 once TRBV4-2 TGTGCCAGCAGCCAAGAGGCACTACTTAAGGGCACAGAAACGCAGTATTTT CASSQEALLKGTETQYF
. TRBJ2-7 . TRBV15 TGTGCCACCAGCAGAGAAGGCAGGGTCCCCGAGCAGTACTTC CATSREGRVPEQYF
. TRBJ2-2 few TRBV12-3/TRBV12-4 TGTGCCAGCAGCGGCGAGCTGGGCACCGGGGAGCTGTTTTTT CASSGELGTGELFF
. TRBJ2-7 . TRBV3-1 TGTGCCAGCAGCTTCCTCGGGAGATCCCCCTACGAGCAGCAGTACTTC CASSFLGRSPYEQQYF
. TRBJ1-4 many TRBV29-1 TGCAGCGGCGGCAGTTGGGAAAAACTGTTTTTT CSGGSWEKLFF
. TRBJ2-3 once TRBV11-2 TGTGCCAGCAGCTCCACGGGACTGAGTAGCACAGATACGCAGTATTTT CASSSTGLSSTDTQYF
. TRBJ1-2 . TRBV5-1 TGCGCCAGCAGCCACGACCTGACAGGAGACTATGGCTACACCTTC CASSHDLTGDYGYTF
. TRBJ2-7 few TRBV10-3 TGTGCCATCAGTGAGGCTGGGGCGTCCGAGCAGTACTTC CAISEAGASEQYF
TRBD1 TRBJ1-2 . TRBV20-1 TGCAGTGCTAGTTCAACAGGGGACCCTGGCTACACCTTC CSASSTGDPGYTF
. TRBJ1-1 . TRBV20-1 TGCAGTGCTAGGGACGGGTCAGGGCGCACTGAAGCTTTCTTT CSARDGSGRTEAFF
. TRBJ1-1 few TRBV3-1 TGTGCCAGCAGCCCAGGGGTACGGATGAACACTGAAGCTTTCTTT CASSPGVRMNTEAFF
. TRBJ2-2 many TRBV6-2/TRBV6-3 TGTGCCAGCAGTTACAGGGACACCGGGGAGCTGTTTTTT CASSYRDTGELFF
. TRBJ2-7 few TRBV7-2 TGTGCCAGCAGCACCCCTGGGCGCCCCTACGAGCAGTACTTC CASSTPGRPYEQYF
. TRBJ1-4 . TRBV7-9 TGTGCCAGCACCTCCAGGTCGACTAATGAAAAACTGTTTTTT CASTSRSTNEKLFF
TRBD1 TRBJ1-3 few TRBV5-1 TGCGCCAGCAGCGGAAACCAGGGGGCGCGAGGAAACACCATATATTTT CASSGNQGARGNTIYF
. TRBJ1-1 few TRBV5-1 TGCGCCAGCAGAATACAGGGAGGCACTGAAGCTTTCTTT CASRIQGGTEAFF
. TRBJ1-2 few TRBV20-1 TGCAGTGTAGGGGAGAGGGCCTATGGCTACACCTTC CSVGERAYGYTF
. TRBJ2-2 few TRBV28 TGTGCCAGCAGTGTAGTAACCGGGGAGCTGTTTTTT CASSVVTGELFF
TRBD1 TRBJ1-1 many TRBV5-1 TGCGCCAGCAGCTCCGGGACAGGGGACACTGAAGCTTTCTTT CASSSGTGDTEAFF
. TRBJ2-7 . TRBV30 TGTGCCTGGAGTGCCGGGACTCTATCCTACGAGCAGTACTTC CAWSAGTLSYEQYF
. TRBJ2-7 many TRBV20-1 TGCAGTGCAACCGCCGGTCCCTACGAGCAGTACTTC CSATAGPYEQYF
. TRBJ1-6 . TRBV6-4 TGTGCCAGCAGTGAAAGGGAGAATTCACCCCTCCACTTT CASSERENSPLHF
. TRBJ2-5 . TRBV29-1 TGCGCCAGGGGCAACGGGCAGGGTGGGGAGACCCAGTACTTC CARGNGQGGETQYF
TRBD1 TRBJ2-5 many TRBV10-3 TGTGCCATCAGCTCGGACAGGGGGCGAGAGACCCAGTACTTC CAISSDRGRETQYF